These 28 T cell receptor beta chains were all obtained from the same sample, sequenced in a study of beta chain features in type 1 diabetes (dated by TCRdb to the late 2010s). Here is what the overall study found, with its caveats: In all four CD4+ subsets, TCRB CDR3 length was moderately but significantly shorter in type 1 diabetes patients.

Their recognized antigens are unknown. Libraries were constructed by the immunoSEQ multiplex PCR assay. The entire amount of isolated RNA was reverse transcribed using the High Capacity cDNA Reverse Transcription Kit, so the sequenced TCRB transcripts were expressed ones. TCRdb took this table from immuneACCESS and kept in-frame rearrangements with V and J called. Such tables lack part of the clones; where checked against another copy, unresolved V genes explain under half of the gap, and the rest is unexplained. Here the sample has more than 250,000 clones; roughly 22% occur a single time. Around 0.029% of the sample rests with the top ten. The material sequenced was naive CD4+ T cells from blood. The sample's cell subset or site label is to be understood as: true naive CD4+ T cells. The receptors come from a woman aged 40 to 50 with type 1 diabetes.

The chain uses TRBV5-1 and TRBJ1-2, with TRBD1 as a possible D gene (5 bases). The CDR3 consists of 15 residues. Germline V lookup: CDR1 SGHRS, CDR2 YFSETQ. V lost 2 bases, J lost 4 bases, and 15 bases lay in between. The DNA for the CDR3 is TGCGCCAGCAGCTTCCGGGGGGATACAGGCTATGGCTACACCTTC. This encodes CASSFRGDTGYGYTF.

The rearrangement links TRBV4-1 to TRBJ2-3, with TRBD2 matching over 8 bases. The junction had 11 bases not matched to a gene; V was cut back by 1 base and J by 2 bases. CDR1 MGHRA and CDR2 YSYEKL come from the germline V gene. This CDR3 region has 18 residues. The chain's CDR3 is CASSQAPRGSGNTDTQYF. CDR3 nucleotide sequence: TGCGCCAGCAGCCAAGCCCCCCGCGGTAGCGGGAACACAGATACGCAGTATTTT.

This chain uses TRBV9 with TRBJ1-6; weak D call: TRBD1 (5 bases). This CDR3 is 14 amino acids long. Germline CDR1 is SGDLS and CDR2 is YYNGEE. Between the trimmed V and J ends, which lost 0 bases and 17 bases, there was a span of 18 bases. CDR3 sequence: CASSVAPAQGTIHF. CDR3 DNA: TGTGCCAGCAGCGTAGCCCCGGCGCAGGGTACCATCCACTTT. The whole variable domain, filled in from reference TRBV9 and TRBJ1-6, reads DSGVTQTPKHLITATGQRVTLRCSPRSGDLSVYWYQQSLDQGLQFLIQYYNGEERAKGNILERFSAQQFPDLHSELNLSSLELGDSALYFCASSVAPAQGTIHFGNGTRLTVT.

This clone has more than one count but fewer than ten. The gene calls are TRBV27 and TRBJ2-3; 8 positions match TRBD1. The CDR3 covers 15 residues. V dropped 9 bases and J dropped 4; count of bases not matched to a gene: 12. The germline CDR1 and CDR2 sequences are MNHEY and SMNVEV (reference sequence). The CDR3 loop is CASSTRQGSPDTQYF. The CDR3 nucleotides read TGTGCCAGTAGTACCAGACAGGGGAGCCCAGATACGCAGTATTTT.

The chain is built from TRBV13 and TRBJ2-7; TRBD2 matches 9 bases. V shed 3 bases, J shed 4 bases, and the junction held 7 bases outside the gene matches. CDR1 and CDR2 from the germline V gene are PRHDT and FYEKMQ (reference sequence). The CDR3 length is 15 residues. The CDR3 DNA is TGTGCCAGCAGCTTGGGGCTAGCGGGATCGTACGAGCAGTACTTC. Its protein product is CASSLGLAGSYEQYF.

V is TRBV30 and J is TRBJ2-1; the match to TRBD2 covers 7 bases. J gave up 0 bases and V 5 bases, and 1 base lay outside the gene matches. Germline lookup yields CDR1 GTSNPN and CDR2 SVGIG (reference sequence). CDR3 length: 13 residues. CDR3 nucleotides: TGTGCCTGGGGCGGGGGCTCCTACAATGAGCAGTTCTTC. It translates to CAWGGGSYNEQFF.

This clone was picked up a small number of times. DNA for the CDR3: TGTGCCAGCTCCTCTAGCGGGGTCAATTACAATGAGCAGTTCTTC. Protein sequence: CASSSSGVNYNEQFF. The J gene is TRBJ2-1, the V gene TRBV6-6; 9 bases align to TRBD2. CDR3 length: 15 residues. Germline V CDR1 and CDR2: MNHNY, SVGAGI (reference sequence). After removal of 8 bases from V and 4 bases from J, the junction contained 9 bases not matched to a gene.

This clone was seen a handful of times. The V and J genes are TRBV4-2 and TRBJ2-6, with D unclear. Trimming stripped 0 bases from V and 3 bases from J, with 6 bases between. This CDR3 contains 15 residues. The germline gives CDR1 LGHNA, CDR2 YNFKEQ. CDR3 loop: CASSQDTDGANVLTF. DNA of the CDR3: TGTGCCAGCAGCCAAGATACAGATGGGGCCAACGTCCTGACTTTC.

This chain links TRBV20-1 with TRBJ1-2; TRBD1 aligns across 8 bases. Germline values: CDR1 DFQATT, CDR2 SNEGSKA (reference sequence). J lost 12 bases, V lost 2 bases, and 2 bases had no gene match. This CDR3 is built from 10 residues. CDR3 loop: CSARPTGDTF. DNA for the CDR3: TGCAGTGCTAGACCGACAGGGGACACCTTC.

The chain is built from TRBV5-4 and TRBJ2-1; 7 bases map to TRBD1. Germline-derived CDR1 and CDR2 are SGHNT and YYREEE (reference sequence). V gave up 2 bases and J gave up 13 bases; unmatched junction bases: 6. The CDR3 sequence is 12 residues long. In DNA, the CDR3 is TGTGCCAGCAGCTTATATACAGGGGAACAGTTCTTC. Translated, it gives CASSLYTGEQFF.

The chain couples TRBV7-2 to TRBJ1-1; D possibly corresponds to TRBD1 (6 bases). V was trimmed by 6 bases and J by 1 base, leaving 18 bases between them. CDR1 SGHTA and CDR2 FQGNSA come from the germline V gene. This CDR3 is built from 16 residues. The CDR3 is CASRAGTQNPNTEAFF. The CDR3, as DNA: TGTGCCAGCAGGGCCGGGACACAGAATCCGAACACTGAAGCTTTCTTT.

This clone was observed a handful of times. The CDR3 bases are TGTGCCAGCAGTTCCCCCCCCTTGGGCGAAGCCAAAAACATTCAGTACTTC. This sequence encodes CASSSPPLGEAKNIQYF. The rearrangement uses TRBV28 and TRBJ2-4; D gene uncertain. Trimming left V 4 bases short and J 0 bases short, with 16 bases between. The CDR3 consists of 17 residues. Germline CDR1 reads MDHEN; CDR2 reads SYDVKM.

CDR3 coding DNA: TGTGCCAGCAGTCGACTAGCGGGGGGAGTCGATACGCAGTATTTT. Residues: CASSRLAGGVDTQYF. The rearrangement uses TRBV2 and TRBJ2-3; the match to TRBD2 covers 13 bases. The germline V gene has CDR1 SNHLY and CDR2 FYNNEI. This CDR3 comprises 15 residues. The J segment lost 6 bases and the V segment lost 5 bases, leaving 5 bases of the junction unmatched.

This clone appeared a few times. The rearrangement links TRBV5-1 to TRBJ1-1; no firm D call. Between the trimmed V and J ends, which lost 4 bases and 1 base, there was a span of 11 bases. Germline loops: CDR1 SGHRS, CDR2 YFSETQ. This CDR3 has 14 residues. The CDR3 bases are TGCGCCAGCAGCGGACGGGAAGGGAACACTGAAGCTTTCTTT. It encodes CASSGREGNTEAFF.

The V call is TRBV29-1, the J call TRBJ1-2; no firm D call. The germline V gene has CDR1 SQVTM and CDR2 ANQGSEA. Trimming removed 4 bases from V and 4 bases from J, with 10 bases in between. CDR3 length equals 12 residues. The CDR3 here is CSVADTTYGYTF. The CDR3 DNA reads TGCAGCGTTGCTGACACCACCTATGGCTACACCTTC.

This clone showed up just a few times. This chain uses TRBV18 with TRBJ1-5; no definite D call. The CDR3 runs 13 residues. V was cut by 3 bases and J by 5 bases, with 8 bases left in between. Germline CDR1 reads KGHSH; CDR2 reads LQKENI. CDR3 amino acids: CASSPGLDQPQHF. Here the CDR3 DNA reads TGTGCCAGCTCACCCGGACTCGATCAGCCCCAGCATTTT.

The V and J genes are TRBV29-1 and TRBJ2-7, with D uncertain. The CDR3 loop spans 11 amino acids. The V gene lost 7 bases and the J gene lost 10 bases, with 17 bases spanning the gap. Germline V CDR1 and CDR2: SQVTM, ANQGSEA. The CDR3 region is CSAEDVIGQYF. As DNA, the CDR3 is TGCAGCGCAGAAGACGTCATCGGTCAGTACTTC.

The chain links TRBV9 to TRBJ2-1; tentative D call: TRBD1 (5 bases). CDR3 length: 14 residues. The germline V gene encodes CDR1 SGDLS and CDR2 YYNGEE. V lost 0 bases to trimming and J lost 5 bases, with 9 bases between them. In nucleotides, the CDR3 is TGTGCCAGCAGCGTAGCTACAGGCCACAATGAGCAGTTCTTC. Its protein is CASSVATGHNEQFF.

A few counts support this clone. The V call is TRBV29-1, the J call TRBJ2-5, with 7 nucleotides matching TRBD2. This CDR3 is 16 amino acids long. The V gene end was trimmed by 2 bases and the J gene end by 2 bases; junction bases not matched to a gene: 11. Per germline, CDR1 SQVTM and CDR2 ANQGSEA. The CDR3 spells CSVEPGSSGSQETQYF. CDR3 sequence (DNA): TGCAGCGTTGAACCTGGCTCTAGCGGTAGTCAAGAGACCCAGTACTTC.

A few counts support this clone. The chain uses TRBV9 and TRBJ1-3, with a tentative D call TRBD1 (6 bases). Deletions cut 4 bases from V and 2 bases from J, with 16 bases between. From germline, CDR1 is SGDLS and CDR2 YYNGEE. The CDR3 is 16 amino acids. In nucleotides, the CDR3 is TGTGCCAGCAGCTCCACACAGGGTTCCCCTGGAAACACCATATATTTT. Encoded protein: CASSSTQGSPGNTIYF.

This clone appeared a few times. The chain has TRBV7-9 and TRBJ2-2; the match to TRBD1 covers 7 bases. The V and J ends lost 8 bases and 3 bases, in that order; junction bases with no gene match: 6. The CDR3 runs 14 residues. Germline V gene sequence: CDR1 SEHNR, CDR2 FQNEAQ (reference sequence). The CDR3, as DNA: TGTGCCAGCGATCCGGGACAGCACACCGGGGAGCTGTTTTTT. Encoded protein: CASDPGQHTGELFF.

This chain joins TRBV7-2 and TRBJ2-7; possible D gene TRBD2, 5 bases. V shed 4 bases and J shed 5 bases, with 9 bases lying between them. CDR1 SGHTA and CDR2 FQGNSA come from the germline V gene. The CDR3 has 12 amino acids. CDR3 residues: CASSSGLNEQYF. For the CDR3, the DNA is TGTGCCAGCAGCTCCGGACTTAACGAGCAGTACTTC.

The rearrangement links TRBV9 to TRBJ2-3, with 8 bases identical to TRBD2. The CDR3 spans 14 residues. Germline CDR1 is SGDLS and CDR2 is YYNGEE. V shed 7 bases and J 2 bases; nucleotides not matched to a gene: 6. CDR3 nucleotide sequence: TGTGCCAGCTCACCAGCGGGGGCCACAGATACGCAGTATTTT. It is translated as CASSPAGATDTQYF.

The gene calls are TRBV30 and TRBJ1-4, with D tentatively TRBD1 (5 bases). V was clipped by 0 bases and J by 5 bases, with 16 bases between them. Germline CDR1 and CDR2: GTSNPN and SVGIG (reference sequence). This CDR3 spans 16 amino acids. CDR3 sequence: CAWSVQPGTLNEKLFF. As DNA, the CDR3 is TGTGCCTGGAGTGTCCAACCCGGGACTCTCAATGAAAAACTGTTTTTT.

This rearrangement joins TRBV2 to TRBJ2-7; 8 nucleotides agree with TRBD1. The germline V gene has CDR1 SNHLY and CDR2 FYNNEI. The CDR3 totals 12 residues. V lost 11 bases, J lost 4 bases, and 7 bases stayed unmatched. CDR3 sequence reads: CASRTGIYEQYF. In nucleotides, the CDR3 is TGTGCCTCACGGACAGGGATTTACGAGCAGTACTTC.

Note on this clone: Other DNA sequences in this sample translate to the same CDR3. The CDR3 DNA follows: TGCGCCAGCAGCTTGGGACTCGAAGAGACCCAGTACTTC. Its translation: CASSLGLEETQYF. The genes are TRBV5-1 and TRBJ2-5; D is unclear. Germline lookup yields CDR1 SGHRS and CDR2 YFSETQ. V gave up 0 bases and J gave up 3 bases, with 6 bases separating them. The CDR3 consists of 13 residues.

The table lists this clone with a few counts. The CDR3 nucleotides are TGTGCCAGCAGCTTTTCTAGCGCGGGAGAGACCCAGTACTTC. Translated: CASSFSSAGETQYF. The V gene is TRBV7-2, the J gene TRBJ2-5, with TRBD2 as a possible D gene (6 bases). The V gene's germline CDR1 is SGHTA and CDR2 FQGNSA. The CDR3 totals 14 residues. V was pared by 3 bases and J by 4 bases, with 12 bases between.

This clone showed up just a few times. This chain connects TRBV10-3 to TRBJ2-2, with D possibly being TRBD2 (6 bases). This CDR3 has 15 amino acids. The germline V gene has CDR1 ENHRY and CDR2 SYGVKD. The V gene lost 4 bases and the J gene lost 2 bases, with 11 bases spanning the gap. This CDR3 is CAISAGDLNTGELFF. CDR3 bases: TGTGCCATCAGTGCGGGGGATCTAAACACCGGGGAGCTGTTTTTT.